These 15 T cell receptor beta chains share one sample of origin, sequenced in a study of breast tumors, draining lymph nodes, adjacent tissues. TCRdb re-called the multiplex PCR reads through MiXCR, storing one row per CDR3 protein. The table has approximately 280,000 distinct CDR3 sequences, under 35% seen once. The lymph nodes were axillary draining lymph nodes from breast cancer patients. Sequencing was carried out using axillary lymph node tissue. All receptors derive from a female donor with breast cancer. Some clones in this sample may be carry-over from other donors' samples.

This clonotype was counted ten times or more. The chain carries TRBV12-5 and TRBJ1-5; D not certain. Germline V CDR1 and CDR2: LGHNT, FRNRAP. The CDR3 loop spans 17 amino acids. Between the trimmed V and J ends, which lost 1 base and 7 bases, there was a span of 20 bases. The CDR3 DNA sequence: TGTGCTAGTGGTTTGGCCACCATGGGCGGAAATAGGCAGCCCCAGCATTTT. Amino acid sequence: CASGLATMGGNRQPQHF.

This chain joins TRBV20-1 and TRBJ2-7; perhaps TRBD2 as D (5 bases). In germline, CDR1 is DFQATT, CDR2 SNEGSKA (reference sequence). V gave up 0 bases and J gave up 9 bases, with 24 bases separating them. The CDR3 totals 16 residues. The CDR3 DNA follows: TGCAGTGCTAGAGATCCGAGGGAGTTGGCCTTAACGGGGCAGTACTTC. This sequence encodes CSARDPRELALTGQYF.

This clonotype was detected many times. This chain connects TRBV7-8 to TRBJ2-2; 8 bases are shared with TRBD1. The germline V gene has CDR1 SGHVS and CDR2 FQNEAQ. Germline trimming cut 5 bases from V and 6 bases from J; bases unmatched to any gene: 8. The CDR3 sequence is 15 residues long. The CDR3 loop reads CASSPRTGWAGELFF. The CDR3 nucleotides read TGTGCCAGCAGCCCCAGGACAGGGTGGGCCGGGGAGCTGTTTTTT. The entire variable domain, with the rest obtained from reference TRBV7-8 and TRBJ2-2, is as follows: GAGVSQSPRYKVAKRGQDVALRCDPISGHVSLFWYQQALGQGPEFLTYFQNEAQLDKSGLPSDRFFAERPEGSVSTLKIQRTQQEDSAVYLCASSPRTGWAGELFFGEGSRLTVL.

This clonotype has ten or more counts. The chain carries TRBV5-1 and TRBJ2-5; D gene unclear. This CDR3 has 15 amino acids. Trimming stripped 3 bases from V and 0 bases from J, with 12 bases between. Germline values: CDR1 SGHRS, CDR2 YFSETQ. The CDR3 DNA is TGCGCCAGCAGCTCCCAGAACACGAACCAAGAGACCCAGTACTTC. Its translation: CASSSQNTNQETQYF.

Points on this clonotype: The CDR3 end shows no conserved phenylalanine or tryptophan, and so a read error is likely. J is TRBJ2-7 and V is TRBV7-9; TRBD1 aligns across 8 bases. This CDR3 spans 16 amino acids. Losses at the gene ends were 4 bases for V and 4 bases for J; bases not matched to a gene: 12. In germline, CDR1 is SEHNR, CDR2 FQNEAQ (reference sequence). In DNA, the CDR3 is TGTGCCAGCAGCTCAGGGACAGGAAAACTTCTTTACGAGCAGTACTCC. This translates into CASSSGTGKLLYEQYS.

This clonotype was seen a handful of times. This may be a read error, as it is one base from a much larger clone. The CDR3 reads CASNPNSTQPQHF. CDR3 sequence (DNA): TGTGCCAGCAACCCGAATAGCACTCAGCCCCAGCATTTT. This chain connects TRBV5-8 to TRBJ1-5; no definite D call. The CDR3 spans 13 residues. Germline V gene data show CDR1 as SGHTS and CDR2 as YDEGEE. The whole variable domain, remainder taken from reference TRBV5-8 and TRBJ1-5, is EAGVTQSPTHLIKTRGQQATLRCSPISGHTSVYWYQQALGLGLQFLLWYDEGEERNRGNFPPRFSGRQFPNYSSELNVNALELEDSALYLCASNPNSTQPQHFGDGTRLSIL.

This clonotype was counted at least ten times. The chain carries TRBV5-1 and TRBJ2-2; tentatively, D is TRBD1 (5 bases). The CDR3 consists of 14 residues. Germline V gene data show CDR1 as SGHRS and CDR2 as YFSETQ. The V and J ends lost 3 bases and 6 bases respectively, with 12 bases between them. The CDR3 sequence: CASSSGFDAGELFF. Here the CDR3 DNA reads TGCGCCAGCAGCTCAGGGTTCGATGCCGGGGAGCTGTTTTTT.

The chain carries TRBV5-1 and TRBJ2-1, with 10 nucleotides matching TRBD2. The CDR3 spans 13 residues. The ends lost 4 bases at V and 5 bases at J; junction bases unmatched: 0. Germline CDR1 SGHRS, CDR2 YFSETQ. The CDR3 nucleotides are TGCGCCAGCAGCAGCGGGAGGGACAATGAGCAGTTCTTC. Translation: CASSSGRDNEQFF.

This chain joins TRBV20-1 and TRBJ2-4; 8 positions agree with TRBD1. Germline values: CDR1 DFQATT, CDR2 SNEGSKA (reference sequence). The CDR3 sequence is 13 residues long. V lost 6 bases, J lost 1 base, and 2 bases stayed unmatched. In DNA, the CDR3 is TGCAGTGCGAGACAGGGGGCCAAAAACATTCAGTACTTC. This gives the protein CSARQGAKNIQYF.

The V call is TRBV29-1, the J call TRBJ2-3, with D unclear. Germline values: CDR1 SQVTM, CDR2 ANQGSEA. The CDR3 has 11 amino acids. The V and J ends lost 8 bases and 0 bases respectively, with 6 bases between them. The CDR3 nucleotides read TGCAGCTCCTTTAGCACAGATACGCAGTATTTT. Encoded protein: CSSFSTDTQYF.

There are many counts of this clonotype. This sequence joins TRBV7-9 and TRBJ2-5, with D unclear. Trimming shortened V by 5 bases and J by 1 base, and 11 bases separated the two germline ends. Per the germline V gene, CDR1 is SEHNR and CDR2 is FQNEAQ (reference sequence). The CDR3 totals 14 residues. The DNA for the CDR3 is TGTGCCAGCAGCCCCTCCGGCAGCCAAGAGACCCAGTACTTC. This codes for CASSPSGSQETQYF.

In its sample, this clonotype was seen many times. The chain links TRBV24-1 to TRBJ2-5; TRBD1 agrees at 7 bases. The CDR3 covers 15 residues. V lost 3 bases, J lost 5 bases, and 8 bases stayed unmatched. Germline loops: CDR1 KGHDR, CDR2 SFDVKD. DNA of the CDR3: TGTGCCACCAGTGATCCGGGACAGCGTTTTGAGACCCAGTACTTC. As protein: CATSDPGQRFETQYF.

In its sample, this clonotype was seen many times. This chain connects TRBV24-1 to TRBJ1-5, with 7 bases aligning to TRBD1. The J segment lost 5 bases and the V segment lost 5 bases, leaving 14 bases of the junction unmatched. The CDR3 contains 17 residues. Germline assignment: CDR1 KGHDR and CDR2 SFDVKD. The CDR3 region is CATSASGTGDRYQPQHF. The CDR3 DNA sequence: TGTGCCACCAGTGCTTCGGGCACAGGGGATAGATATCAGCCCCAGCATTTT.

There are a few counts of this clonotype. This may stem from a read error, because a much larger clone lies one nucleotide away. The V and J genes are TRBV4-1 and TRBJ2-5, with TRBD2 identical over 13 bases. The CDR3 totals 15 residues. Germline CDR1 reads MGHRA; CDR2 reads YSYEKL. The CDR3 is CASRGGLAGQGTQYF. In DNA form, the CDR3 reads TGCGCCAGCAGGGGGGGACTAGCGGGGCAAGGGACCCAGTACTTC.

This clonotype was found many times. V and J are TRBV30 and TRBJ2-5, with D hard to call. The CDR3 has 13 residues. Trimming pared 0 bases from V and 5 bases from J, leaving 10 bases between. Germline CDR1 and CDR2: GTSNPN and SVGIG (reference sequence). CDR3 residues: CAWSVRLRETQYF. The CDR3 DNA reads as TGTGCCTGGAGTGTAAGGCTACGGGAGACCCAGTACTTC.